These 32 T cell receptor beta chains originate from one sample sequenced in a study of human T cells and chemical hapten exposure. MiXCR, applied by TCRdb to the RACE reads, yields one record per CDR3 protein. Of tens of thousands of distinct CDR3 sequences in the sample, about 31% were seen once. The time point: patch test 1, 2 weeks after DPC sensitization. Documented treatment: therapeutic diphenylcyclopropenone sensitization with weekly scalp DPC. Sequencing used whole blood, obtained in connection with sensitization to the hapten diphenylcyclopropenone (DPC). Receptor source: a man in his forties or fifties with alopecia areata. Some clones in this sample may be carry-over from other donors' samples.

The chain links TRBV28 to TRBJ2-7; 8 positions match TRBD2. Germline V gene lookup returns CDR1 MDHEN and CDR2 SYDVKM. The length of the CDR3 is 11 residues. The junction had 2 bases not matched to a gene; V was cut back by 6 bases and J by 7 bases. The CDR3 region is CASSERGEQYF. CDR3 nucleotides: TGTGCCAGCAGCGAGCGGGGGGAGCAGTACTTC. The full variable domain, completed using reference TRBV28 and TRBJ2-7, is DVKVTQSSRYLVKRTGEKVFLECVQDMDHENMFWYRQDPGLGLRLIYFSYDVKMKEKGDIPEGYSVSREKKERFSLILESASTNQTSMYLCASSERGEQYFGPGTRLTVT.

The chain recombines TRBV12-3 or TRBV12-4 with TRBJ2-1, with D uncertain. Trimming shortened V by 3 bases and J by 5 bases, and 8 bases separated the two germline ends. This CDR3 has 13 amino acids. The CDR3 sequence is CASSFNSNNEQFF. CDR3 DNA: TGTGCCAGCAGTTTTAACAGCAACAATGAGCAGTTCTTC.

This chain links TRBV3-1 with TRBJ1-1, with D uncertain. CDR1 is LGHDT and CDR2 is YNNKEL in the germline V gene (reference sequence). CDR3 length: 18 amino acids. V lost 2 bases to trimming and J lost 0 bases, with 19 bases between them. The CDR3 sequence is CASSQIVGFSKLNTEAFF. The CDR3 nucleotides read TGTGCCAGCAGCCAAATCGTGGGTTTTTCCAAGTTGAACACTGAAGCTTTCTTT.

The rearrangement uses TRBV9 and TRBJ1-1; no clear D. With 4 bases removed from V and 1 base from J, the gap between germline ends came to 11 bases. Germline V gene data show CDR1 as SGDLS and CDR2 as YYNGEE. The CDR3 contains 14 residues. The CDR3 loop reads CASSPSWANTEAFF. CDR3 DNA: TGTGCCAGCAGCCCCTCCTGGGCGAACACTGAAGCTTTCTTT.

The rearrangement joins TRBV20-1 to TRBJ2-5; TRBD2 agrees at 9 bases. V was clipped by 0 bases and J by 1 base; unmatched bases: 3. Germline values: CDR1 DFQATT, CDR2 SNEGSKA (reference sequence). The CDR3 runs to 15 residues. The CDR3: CSAREGGLAQETQYF. As DNA, the CDR3 is TGCAGTGCTAGAGAAGGGGGACTAGCCCAAGAGACCCAGTACTTC.

This clonotype appeared once. Here the CDR3 DNA reads TGTGCCAGCTCACCGAATACAGGGGGCACTGAAGCTTTCTTT. Amino acids: CASSPNTGGTEAFF. The V gene is TRBV18, the J gene TRBJ1-1, with 8 bases that match TRBD1. Losses at the gene ends were 3 bases for V and 4 bases for J; bases not matched to a gene: 4. CDR1 and CDR2 (germline): KGHSH, LQKENI. This CDR3 spans 14 amino acids.

The V call is TRBV2, the J call TRBJ2-1; 16 bases are a match to TRBD2. Unmatched junction bases numbered 11, after V lost 5 bases and J lost 1 base. CDR1 and CDR2 from the germline V gene are SNHLY and FYNNEI. This CDR3 contains 20 residues. The chain's CDR3 is CASSKTGTSGRAGSYNEQFF. For the CDR3, the DNA is TGTGCCAGCAGTAAAACCGGGACTAGCGGGAGGGCCGGTTCCTACAATGAGCAGTTCTTC.

This chain links TRBV7-2 with TRBJ2-3; the D is unclear. From germline, CDR1 is SGHTA and CDR2 FQGNSA. V was clipped by 7 bases and J by 4 bases, with 9 bases between them. This CDR3 is 12 amino acids long. In DNA, the CDR3 is TGTGCCAGCACCCCGGATGCAGATACGCAGTATTTT. Amino acids: CASTPDADTQYF.

This clonotype was found a few times. This rearrangement joins TRBV12-3 or TRBV12-4 to TRBJ2-7; TRBD1 is a possible D gene (6 bases). The CDR3 runs 12 residues. V was shortened by 6 bases and J by 3 bases, with 9 bases between the two germline ends. This CDR3 reads CASRQGSYEQYF. The CDR3, as DNA: TGTGCCAGCAGACAGGGAAGCTACGAGCAGTACTTC.

The genes are TRBV28 and TRBJ2-7; TRBD2 matches 9 bases. The CDR3 is 15 amino acids. V trimming: 5 bases; J trimming: 6 bases; junction bases outside the gene matches: 11. Germline lookup yields CDR1 MDHEN and CDR2 SYDVKM. In DNA, the CDR3 is TGTGCCAGCAGTACCCCCGGGACTAGCTTAGGCGAGCAGTACTTC. Translated: CASSTPGTSLGEQYF. The full variable domain, in which reference TRBV28 and TRBJ2-7 provide the parts outside the CDR3, is DVKVTQSSRYLVKRTGEKVFLECVQDMDHENMFWYRQDPGLGLRLIYFSYDVKMKEKGDIPEGYSVSREKKERFSLILESASTNQTSMYLCASSTPGTSLGEQYFGPGTRLTVT.

This sequence joins TRBV9 and TRBJ2-7; 10 bases match TRBD1. The germline V gene encodes CDR1 SGDLS and CDR2 YYNGEE. This CDR3 contains 13 residues. V was pared by 2 bases and J by 7 bases, with 3 bases of the junction left unmatched. The CDR3 here is CASSVWGQGEQYF. The CDR3 nucleotides read TGTGCCAGCAGCGTCTGGGGACAGGGGGAGCAGTACTTC.

The chain uses TRBV10-2 and TRBJ2-7; 10 nucleotides align to TRBD2. Germline CDR1 reads WSHSY; CDR2 reads SAAADI. V dropped 6 bases and J dropped 7; count of bases not matched to a gene: 9. The CDR3 length is 14 residues. The CDR3 DNA is TGCGCCAGCAGGTCAGCGGGAGGGCCGGCGGAGCAGTACTTC. Translating gives CASRSAGGPAEQYF.

CDR3 sequence reads: CASSLPLAGGMGTQYF. DNA of the CDR3: TGTGCCAGCAGCTTGCCCCTAGCGGGAGGTATGGGGACGCAGTATTTT. V and J are TRBV5-6 and TRBJ2-3; 11 nucleotides align to TRBD2. The CDR3 totals 16 residues. Germline V gene lookup returns CDR1 SGHDT and CDR2 YYEEEE. The V segment lost 1 base and the J segment 9 bases; nucleotides outside the gene matches: 10.

This clonotype showed up just a few times. V usage is TRBV7-9 and J usage is TRBJ2-3; D remains ambiguous. V lost 1 base and J 1 base, leaving 9 bases between the germline ends. This CDR3 has 15 residues. Germline-derived CDR1 and CDR2 are SEHNR and FQNEAQ (reference sequence). In DNA, the CDR3 is TGTGCCAGCAGCTTAGGTGCAGGAGGCACAGATACGCAGTATTTT. Protein: CASSLGAGGTDTQYF.

A word on this clonotype: One end of the junction fails to match germline, which may point to a read error. This chain joins TRBV6-5 and TRBJ2-7, with 8 positions matching TRBD2. Germline loops: CDR1 MNHEY, CDR2 SVGAGI. The CDR3 contains 13 residues. The CDR3 coding sequence is TGTGCCAGCAATTACGGGGGGGGCGACGAGCAGTACTTC. The encoded protein is CASNYGGGDEQYF.

The chain is built from TRBV28 and TRBJ2-3; D not certain. V lost 7 bases and J 4 bases, leaving 24 bases between the germline ends. The CDR3 length is 17 residues. Germline V lookup: CDR1 MDHEN, CDR2 SYDVKM. CDR3 region: CASTPLEARVAADTQYF. As DNA, the CDR3 is TGTGCCAGCACTCCCCTCGAGGCGAGAGTGGCTGCAGATACGCAGTATTTT.

The J gene is TRBJ1-3, the V gene TRBV7-2, with D perhaps TRBD1 (6 bases). Per the germline V gene, CDR1 is SGHTA and CDR2 is FQGNSA. This CDR3 spans 16 amino acids. Trimming removed 8 bases at V and 8 bases at J, with 25 bases between. The CDR3: CASRLSPGTSFDTIYF. The CDR3 DNA reads as TGTGCCAGCCGGCTATCGCCCGGGACAAGTTTCGACACCATATATTTT.

V gene TRBV10-3 combines with J gene TRBJ1-1; TRBD1 might be the D (5 bases). CDR1 is ENHRY and CDR2 is SYGVKD in the germline V gene. The CDR3 loop spans 13 amino acids. Trimming stripped 6 bases from V and 0 bases from J, with 8 bases between. The CDR3 loop is CAIRTDMNTEAFF. In nucleotides, the CDR3 is TGTGCCATCAGGACGGACATGAACACTGAAGCTTTCTTT.

This sequence joins TRBV5-6 and TRBJ2-7; D not resolved. The germline CDR1 and CDR2 sequences are SGHDT and YYEEEE. Deletions cut 4 bases from V and 6 bases from J, with 11 bases between. The CDR3 is 12 amino acids. The chain's CDR3 is CASSPRWGEQYF. CDR3 nucleotides: TGTGCCAGCAGCCCGAGGTGGGGCGAGCAGTACTTC.

The chain joins TRBV20-1 to TRBJ2-3; 12 bases align to TRBD1. The CDR3 contains 14 residues. Trimming removed 7 bases from V and 5 bases from J; junction bases left unmatched: 7. In germline, CDR1 is DFQATT, CDR2 SNEGSKA (reference sequence). CDR3 residues: CSGDRGQVLDTQYF. The CDR3 DNA reads as TGCAGTGGGGACAGGGGGCAAGTCTTAGATACGCAGTATTTT.

The genes are TRBV28 and TRBJ1-1, with D uncertain. CDR1 and CDR2 from the germline V gene are MDHEN and SYDVKM. CDR3 length: 13 amino acids. The V end lost 8 bases, the J end lost 0 bases, and 10 bases lay between the germline ends. CDR3 sequence (DNA): TGTGCCAGCCACGGGCCGCTGAACACTGAAGCTTTCTTT. It is translated as CASHGPLNTEAFF.

A few counts support this clonotype. The chain is built from TRBV7-8 and TRBJ2-7; a weak D match, TRBD1 (6 bases). The CDR3 covers 13 residues. Trimming shortened V by 6 bases and J by 2 bases, and 11 bases separated the two germline ends. In germline, CDR1 is SGHVS, CDR2 FQNEAQ. CDR3 amino acids: CASRWDTAYEQYF. The CDR3 DNA reads TGTGCCAGCAGGTGGGACACCGCCTACGAGCAGTACTTC.

The V gene is TRBV4-2, the J gene TRBJ1-2; TRBD1 might be the D (6 bases). CDR1 is LGHNA, CDR2 YNFKEQ, per germline. V lost 4 bases and J lost 4, with 19 bases in between. The CDR3 has 16 amino acids. The CDR3 DNA reads TGTGCCAGCAGCCGGAGGACAGAATCCTTTGGCTATGGCTACACCTTC. The encoded protein is CASSRRTESFGYGYTF.

This clonotype was recorded a few times. The chain joins TRBV6-5 to TRBJ1-4, with D possibly matching TRBD1 (5 bases). Trimming cost V 4 bases and J 0 bases, with 9 bases left between them. Germline V gives CDR1 MNHEY, CDR2 SVGAGI. The CDR3 runs 15 residues. CDR3 DNA sequence: TGTGCCAGCAGTTCCGGGGGGTCAACTAATGAAAAACTGTTTTTT. Protein sequence: CASSSGGSTNEKLFF.

The genes are TRBV25-1 and TRBJ2-3; the match to TRBD2 covers 9 bases. The germline V gene has CDR1 MGHDK and CDR2 SYGVNS. V was clipped by 2 bases and J by 2 bases; unmatched bases: 2. This CDR3 has 15 residues. CDR3 coding DNA: TGTGCCAGCAGTGAACTAGCGGGGACCACAGATACGCAGTATTTT. This translates into CASSELAGTTDTQYF.

This clonotype was observed a few times. The rearrangement uses TRBV3-1 and TRBJ2-1; D is perhaps TRBD1 or TRBD2 (6 bases each). The CDR3 has 15 residues. With 1 base removed from V and 8 bases from J, the gap between germline ends came to 15 bases. Germline CDR1 LGHDT, CDR2 YNNKEL (reference sequence). The CDR3 sequence is CASSQGTGPGDEQFF. CDR3 DNA: TGTGCCAGCAGCCAAGGAACAGGGCCGGGGGATGAGCAGTTCTTC.

This chain joins TRBV28 and TRBJ2-1, with 11 bases fitting TRBD2. Germline trimming cut 6 bases from V and 6 bases from J; bases unmatched to any gene: 7. The V gene's germline CDR1 is MDHEN and CDR2 SYDVKM. CDR3 length: 15 residues. The CDR3 coding sequence is TGTGCCAGCAGGGAACCCGGGACTAGCGGCAATGAGCAGTTCTTC. Amino acid sequence: CASREPGTSGNEQFF.

Ten or more counts support this clonotype. The J gene is TRBJ1-1, the V gene TRBV27; D gene ambiguous. CDR1 is MNHEY, CDR2 SMNVEV, per germline (reference sequence). Trimming removed 2 bases from V and 0 bases from J, with 7 bases in between. CDR3 size: 14 residues. CDR3: CASSLNTLNTEAFF. The CDR3, as DNA: TGTGCCAGCAGTTTAAACACCTTGAACACTGAAGCTTTCTTT.

This clonotype occurred a few times. The chain employs TRBV5-6 and TRBJ2-7; 8 bases map to TRBD2. The germline gives CDR1 SGHDT, CDR2 YYEEEE. The trim removed 0 bases at V and 0 bases at J, leaving 2 bases unmatched. The CDR3 runs to 15 residues. In DNA, the CDR3 is TGTGCCAGCAGCTTGGGCGGGGGGAGCTCCTACGAGCAGTACTTC. Residues: CASSLGGGSSYEQYF.

This chain joins TRBV5-1 and TRBJ2-1; 12 bases are a match to TRBD2. Germline V gene sequence: CDR1 SGHRS, CDR2 YFSETQ. This CDR3 is built from 15 residues. V was clipped by 7 bases and J by 3 bases; unmatched bases: 5. CDR3 sequence: CASRLAGAVYNEQFF. The DNA of the CDR3 is TGCGCCAGCCGACTAGCGGGAGCAGTCTACAATGAGCAGTTCTTC.

The V gene is TRBV9, the J gene TRBJ1-2; D possibly corresponds to TRBD1 (5 bases). V was clipped by 4 bases and J by 4 bases, with 17 bases between them. CDR3 length: 15 amino acids. From germline, CDR1 is SGDLS and CDR2 YYNGEE. CDR3 nucleotides: TGTGCCAGCAGCCGCCAACAGGAAGCACGCTATGGCTACACCTTC. Translation gives CASSRQQEARYGYTF.

The V call is TRBV5-4, the J call TRBJ1-1; weak D call: TRBD1 (6 bases). V shed 4 bases and J shed 0 bases, with 16 bases lying between them. Germline loops: CDR1 SGHNT, CDR2 YYREEE (reference sequence). This CDR3 spans 16 amino acids. The CDR3 DNA reads as TGTGCCAGCAGCACAGGGACTCAGGCGATGAACACTGAAGCTTTCTTT. Translated, it gives CASSTGTQAMNTEAFF.